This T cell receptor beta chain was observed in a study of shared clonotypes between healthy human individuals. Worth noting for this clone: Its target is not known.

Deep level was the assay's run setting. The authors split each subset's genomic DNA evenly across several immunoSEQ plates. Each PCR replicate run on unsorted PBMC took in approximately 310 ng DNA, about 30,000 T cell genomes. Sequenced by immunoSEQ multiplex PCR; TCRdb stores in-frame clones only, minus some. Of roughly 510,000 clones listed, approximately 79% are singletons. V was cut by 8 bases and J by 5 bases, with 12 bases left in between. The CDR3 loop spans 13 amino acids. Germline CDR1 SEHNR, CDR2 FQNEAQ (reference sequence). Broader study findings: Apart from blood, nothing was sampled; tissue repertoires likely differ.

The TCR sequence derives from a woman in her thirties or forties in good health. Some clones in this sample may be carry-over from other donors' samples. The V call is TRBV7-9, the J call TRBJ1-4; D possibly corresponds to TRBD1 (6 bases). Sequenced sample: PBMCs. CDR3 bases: TGTGCCAGCGCCGGGGGCAGAAATGAAAAACTGTTTTTT. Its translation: CASAGGRNEKLFF.